These T cell receptor beta chains were read from a single sample in a study of blood T cell dynamics during melanoma immunotherapy. Data came from immunoSEQ multiplex PCR; TCRdb stores just in-frame clones and leaves some out. The sample lists approximately 28,000 clones; 80% to 85% were seen once. Material: blood, obtained from a patient treated with checkpoint blockade. These receptors were taken from a human donor with melanoma. Each CDR3 is given without its conserved first and last residue.

j_call v_call cdr3_aa
TRBJ1-1 TRBV4-2 ASSQEWGLDTEAF
TRBJ2-1 TRBV4-1 ASSQDGSSGRTYYNEQF
TRBJ2-7 TRBV7-2 ASSLIGLAGEEQY
TRBJ1-5 TRBV27 ASSLSLNQPQH
TRBJ2-1 TRBV2 ASRALLAGTYNEQF
TRBJ2-2 TRBV9 ASSVVGGELF
TRBJ1-1 TRBV4-2 ASSRDPGGNTEAF
TRBJ1-1 TRBV28 ASRPPGTGNTEAF
TRBJ2-5 TRBV7-7 ASSLVARTSGSFETQY
TRBJ2-7 TRBV29-1 SVEMVKQGINYEQY
TRBJ2-7 TRBV29-1 SVEVSYEQY
TRBJ1-5 TRBV5-1 ASREGTGSNQPQH
TRBJ1-5 TRBV6-5 ASRTMTGANQPQH
TRBJ1-2 TRBV9 ASSGWGQGGYGYT
TRBJ1-1 TRBV2 ASILGQGAEAF
TRBJ1-1 TRBV5-1 ASSYQGFTEAF
TRBJ2-7 TRBV6-5 ASSSAKPYEQY
TRBJ2-7 TRBV6-6 ASSYYRTTYEQY
TRBJ2-5 TRBV7-9 ASSLGDRGVETQY
TRBJ1-5 TRBV15 ATSGDRGNQPQH
TRBJ2-3 TRBV6-6 ASSYSISRGTDTQY
TRBJ2-2 TRBV7-7 ASSRDRYTGELF
TRBJ2-1 TRBV10-3 AISPGDNEQF
TRBJ1-5 TRBV7-8 ATAPGGWSNQPQH
TRBJ1-2 TRBV6-5 ASSSLVSGYT
TRBJ1-2 TRBV5-5 ASSLRGGGYT
TRBJ1-2 TRBV19 ASTHTPGQGSGYT
TRBJ1-2 TRBV5-4 ASSLVQGKGYT
TRBJ1-4 TRBV5-1 ASSLGQFNEKLF
TRBJ1-2 TRBV7-9 ASSLAAGEVLNGYT
TRBJ2-1 TRBV5-1 ASSLTSGGVSEQF
TRBJ2-3 TRBV6-5 ASSYSDYPQY
TRBJ2-7 TRBV5-1 ASSLAGGSPYEQY
TRBJ1-1 TRBV9 ASSVGPIPIVTEAF
TRBJ2-5 TRBV11-2 ASSPRGRLADQETQY
TRBJ2-7 TRBV9 ASSVGPASVYYEQY
TRBJ2-1 TRBV7-3 ASSEGQAAYNEQF
. TRBV5-6 ASSWGTGGYEQY
TRBJ2-7 TRBV5-6 ASSWGPGPFSYEQY
TRBJ2-7 TRBV28 ASRSNTGGYEQY
TRBJ2-3 TRBV7-8 ASSLNRAATDTQY
TRBJ2-3 TRBV25-1 ASMPFSTDTQY
TRBJ1-5 TRBV6-1 ASSDGTPYQPQH
TRBJ2-7 TRBV7-9 ASSLGSSSYEQY
TRBJ2-7 TRBV28 ASSAGGVSYEQY
TRBJ2-7 TRBV27 ASSSPGLAAVPY
TRBJ2-3 TRBV27 ASSSLRLAGGPDTQY
TRBJ1-1 TRBV7-9 ASSPTRTVNTEAF
TRBJ1-1 TRBV28 ASSLPPSLNTEAF
TRBJ2-5 TRBV15 ATSRDRFQETQY